This T cell receptor (beta chain) is from a study of cytomegalovirus exposure and HLA in healthy donors. Study context: Earlier findings included about 120 million unique TCR beta sequences obtained from some 180 million T cells. General study points: A few of the chains that were CMV-associated were confirmed in vitro to be specific for CMV antigens. Judged likely to be a sequencing artifact was a cluster of highly shared sequence variants.

Trimming took 0 bases from V and 4 from J, leaving 13 bases between them. The CDR3 length is 15 residues. Germline-derived CDR1 and CDR2 are SGHRS and YFSETQ. Primers: 60 Vbeta forward and 13 Jbeta reverse. Generated by immunoSEQ multiplex PCR, the TCRdb table keeps only in-frame clones and is missing some. This table has 180,000 or so clones, almost 80% appearing once. Healthy individuals who donated bone marrow served as the donors. To note about this clone: The antigen remains unidentified.

The source material was PBMCs. This TCR derives from a man between 50 and 59 years old in good health and CMV-seropositive. This chain uses TRBV5-1 with TRBJ2-5, with D maybe TRBD2 (5 bases). CDR3 residues: CASSLAGNVGETQYF. For the CDR3, the DNA is TGCGCCAGCAGCTTGGCGGGGAATGTGGGAGAGACCCAGTACTTC.